This T cell receptor beta chain was recovered during a study of monozygotic twins with inflammatory bowel disease. Study findings and constraints: Against healthy co-twins, IBD patients had lower TCRbeta diversity (measured by inverse Simpson).

UMIs with a 6-nucleotide sample barcode were added by template switching. Using the 5' RACE reads, TCRdb records one entry per CDR3 protein without DNA. Its table records about 160,000 distinct CDR3 sequences. The CDR3 consists of 13 residues. CDR1 and CDR2 (germline): SGHRS, YFSETQ. Points on this clonotype: Its cognate antigen is unknown.

This clonotype was obtained from a human donor with ulcerative colitis or Crohn's disease, or a healthy co-twin of an affected twin (not recorded which). The sample consisted of blood. This chain links TRBV5-1 with TRBJ2-5. CDR3 loop: CASSTDGLGTQYF.